This T cell receptor beta chain was sequenced in a study of blood T cells in healthy people across ages (dated by TCRdb to between 2014 and 2017). In the study overall: Template switching captured roughly one uniquely barcoded TCR beta cDNA molecule per two T cells in model experiments. Age-related changes in TCR beta repertoire diversity were measured in the study by deep sequencing normalized with unique cDNA molecular identifiers. The donors were divided into four age groups: young (average approximately 17 years), middle-aged (about 39), aged (about 60) and long-lived (82). To avoid experimental bias, donors of different ages were spread randomly across the sequencing lanes. Using the same blood draw, the study looked at two additional independent replicas of 1 million unique cDNA reads for two donors, one aged 18 to 30 and the other aged 80 or older. The research as a whole found: Compared with the aged group, the long-lived group had more naive CD4+ T cells, fewer expanded clones and increased TCR diversity, a pattern suggesting age selection. There was a strong correlation between observed TCR beta diversity and the percentage of naive T cells measured by flow cytometry. Because profiling used bulk unsorted PBMCs, naive and antigen-experienced compartments could not be compared conclusively. Observed TCR beta diversity per million T cells fell roughly linearly with age, and a significant reduction was already apparent by age around 40. Donor CMV infection status was unknown, potentially confounding age-related changes in expanded clonotypes. Estimates of total diversity based on one million sequenced T cells were considered lower bounds and underestimates.

The library was obtained by 5' RACE. Sequencing took place on an Illumina HiSeq 2500. A second roughly 6 to 11 cycle PCR used a sample-barcoded 5' primer and a J-beta primer mix. Each TCR beta cDNA molecule received a unique molecular identifier from a template-switch 5' adaptor carrying 12 random nucleotides. Each sample yielded at least 3 million CDR3-containing paired-end reads. First-strand cDNA synthesis was performed from all RNA using the Mint cDNA synthesis kit, with priming by a TRBC-specific oligonucleotide. After uracil-DNA glycosylase treatment, a first 18-cycle PCR used universal primers M1SS and BC2_uni_R on all cDNA. The authors' analysis ran thus. For normalization, 1 million high-quality reads, each with a distinct molecular identifier, were randomly selected from each sample. Instead of being binned into consensus sequences, reads with shared molecular identifiers were discarded. MiTCR, set to a Q25 quality threshold and the strictest error-elimination algorithm, was used for CDR3 identification, clonotype clustering and error correction. Lower-bound total TCR beta diversity was estimated with a nonparametric unseen species model using Euler transformation. In-frame beta chains were kept once TCRdb had trimmed the public reads at Q25 with fastp and called clones with MiXCR. Every distinct CDR3 protein forms one entry, paired with its most common genes and DNA. V and J calls and clone size were set by TCRdb, not the authors. In all, the sample holds fewer than 2,000,000 distinct CDR3 sequences, and roughly 32% of those were seen once. Of the sample, 10% to 12% is held by the ten largest clones.

Unmatched junction bases come to 7, with V trimmed by 5 bases and J by 2 bases. According to the germline V gene (reference sequence), CDR1 reads DFQATT and CDR2 reads SNEGSKA. Taken from cysteine to phenylalanine, the CDR3 has 14 residues. Solely the CDR3 DNA is kept, with 42 bases framed from the first base. A word on this clonotype: Its antigen is unknown. Per-base qualities were not stored, and no clone one base away is much larger.

The 40 or so donors, aged about 6 to 95 years, were systemically healthy Caucasian individuals from Russia. Each donor gave about 9.8 milliliters of peripheral blood, drawn into EDTA-treated Vacutainer tubes. Ficoll-Paque density-gradient centrifugation was used to isolate PBMCs, with at least 7 million per sample. Trizol reagent was used to extract total RNA from PBMCs, with at least 6 micrograms per sample. For every donor, an aliquot of PBMCs went through flow cytometry to measure the percentages of naive CD45RAhigh/CD27high T cells. Input material: blood. The chain is encoded by TRBV20-1 joined to TRBJ2-7; 9 bases in between match TRBD2. This clonotype was obtained from a woman aged 25 to 39 in good health. The CDR3 is CSAANSGRTYEQYF. The DNA sequence is TGCAGTGCTGCAAATAGCGGGAGAACCTACGAGCAGTACTTC.